Listed below are T cell receptor beta chains from one sample, sequenced in a study of shared clonotypes between healthy human individuals. Libraries were prepared by immunoSEQ multiplex PCR; TCRdb keeps only in-frame clonotypes and omits some of them. In the table there are over a million clones, roughly 96% of which are singletons. The sequencing sample was made of naive CD4+ T cells sorted from blood. These receptors all come from a man aged 25 to 45 in good health. CDR3s include the opening cysteine and the closing phenylalanine or tryptophan. A D gene is named only where the DNA matches it firmly. Some rows have no size entry. The others give once, few or many, or a class for an expanded clone.

j_call: TRBJ2-2; d_call: TRBD2; clone_size: -; v_call: TRBV5-4; cdr3_nt: TGTGCCAGCAGCTTGGGTGGGACTAGCGACAACACCGGGGAGCTGTTTTTT; cdr3_aa: CASSLGGTSDNTGELFF
j_call: TRBJ1-1; d_call: -; clone_size: once; v_call: TRBV7-9; cdr3_nt: TGTGCCAGCAGCTCGCAGGGAGTGAACACTGAAGCTTTCTTT; cdr3_aa: CASSSQGVNTEAFF
j_call: TRBJ2-3; d_call: -; clone_size: -; v_call: TRBV28; cdr3_nt: TGTGCCAGCACCCCAAGTCTGGGGGTGGGCGCGCAGTATTTT; cdr3_aa: CASTPSLGVGAQYF
j_call: TRBJ2-7; d_call: -; clone_size: once; v_call: TRBV7-2; cdr3_nt: TGTGCCAGCAGTTTCTATGACGTGGGGGGCGTCTACGAGCAGTACTTC; cdr3_aa: CASSFYDVGGVYEQYF
j_call: TRBJ2-5; d_call: TRBD2; clone_size: -; v_call: TRBV7-2; cdr3_nt: TGTGCCAGCAGCTTACAGACTAGCGGAGAGACCCAGTACTTC; cdr3_aa: CASSLQTSGETQYF
j_call: TRBJ2-2; d_call: -; clone_size: -; v_call: TRBV28; cdr3_nt: TGTGCCAGCAGTTTGGGCGGGGCGAACACCGGGGAGCTGTTTTTT; cdr3_aa: CASSLGGANTGELFF
j_call: TRBJ1-1; d_call: -; clone_size: -; v_call: TRBV2; cdr3_nt: TGTGCCACGACTGAGAACACTGAAGCTTTCTTT; cdr3_aa: CATTENTEAFF
j_call: TRBJ2-1; d_call: TRBD2; clone_size: -; v_call: TRBV18; cdr3_nt: TGTGCCAGCACTAGCGGGAGGGCCGATGAGCAGTTCTTC; cdr3_aa: CASTSGRADEQFF
j_call: TRBJ2-2; d_call: -; clone_size: -; v_call: TRBV11-3; cdr3_nt: TGTGCCAGCAGCTTGGGATCAGCCTTAACCGGGGAGCTGTTTTTT; cdr3_aa: CASSLGSALTGELFF
j_call: TRBJ2-6; d_call: -; clone_size: -; v_call: TRBV5-5; cdr3_nt: TGTGCCAGCAGCTTGGACAGGAGCTCTGGGGCCAACGTCCTGACTTTC; cdr3_aa: CASSLDRSSGANVLTF
j_call: TRBJ2-7; d_call: -; clone_size: -; v_call: TRBV5-1; cdr3_nt: TGCGCCAGCGCGGACCGTTCCTACGAGCAGTACTTC; cdr3_aa: CASADRSYEQYF
j_call: TRBJ2-1; d_call: -; clone_size: -; v_call: TRBV5-1; cdr3_nt: TGCGCCAGCAGCCAACCGGAGATACCCCACAATGAGCAGTTCTTC; cdr3_aa: CASSQPEIPHNEQFF
j_call: TRBJ1-2; d_call: TRBD1; clone_size: -; v_call: TRBV5-1; cdr3_nt: TGCGCCAGCAGCTTGGGCAGGGGGCCCTATGGCTACACCTTC; cdr3_aa: CASSLGRGPYGYTF